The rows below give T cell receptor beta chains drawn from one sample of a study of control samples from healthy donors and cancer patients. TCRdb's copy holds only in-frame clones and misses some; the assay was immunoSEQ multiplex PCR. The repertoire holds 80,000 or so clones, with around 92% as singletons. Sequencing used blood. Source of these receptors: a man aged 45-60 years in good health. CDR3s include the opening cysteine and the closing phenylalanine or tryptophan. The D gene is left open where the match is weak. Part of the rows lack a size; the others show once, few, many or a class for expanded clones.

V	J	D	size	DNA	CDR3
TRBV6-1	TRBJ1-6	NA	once	TGTGCCAGCAGTGACCGGGCTCCGCGGATCAACTTT	CASSDRAPRINF
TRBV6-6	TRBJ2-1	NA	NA	TGTGCCAGCAGCGTCGGACTTTCTAATGAGCAGTTCTTC	CASSVGLSNEQFF
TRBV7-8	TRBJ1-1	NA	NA	TGTGCCAGCAGCTTGCGATCCAACACTGAAGCTTTCTTT	CASSLRSNTEAFF
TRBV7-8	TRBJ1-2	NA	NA	TGTGCCAGCAGCTTAGGAAGAGGGGCTGGCTACACCTTC	CASSLGRGAGYTF
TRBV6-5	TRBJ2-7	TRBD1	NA	TGTGCCAGCAGTCCACAGGACAGGGAAGGGTCCGAGCAGTACTTC	CASSPQDREGSEQYF
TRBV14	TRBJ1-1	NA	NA	TGTGCCAGCAGCCAAGATACGGTGAACACTGAAGCTTTCTTT	CASSQDTVNTEAFF
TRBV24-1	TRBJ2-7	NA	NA	TGTGCCACCAGTGACGCGGTCCGTCCCTACGAGCAGTACTTC	CATSDAVRPYEQYF
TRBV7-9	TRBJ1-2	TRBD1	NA	TGTGCCAGCAGCCGGGACAGCTATGGCTACACCTTC	CASSRDSYGYTF
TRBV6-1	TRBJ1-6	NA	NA	TGTGCCAGCAGTGATTGGGGGACTGGATCACCCCTCCACTTT	CASSDWGTGSPLHF
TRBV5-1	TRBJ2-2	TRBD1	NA	TGCGCCAGCACCAGGGACAGGGGGGCCGGGGAGCTGTTTTTT	CASTRDRGAGELFF
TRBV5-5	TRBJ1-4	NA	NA	TGTGCCAGCAGCTTGTCGGGAACAGGAACTAATGAAAAACTGTTTTTT	CASSLSGTGTNEKLFF
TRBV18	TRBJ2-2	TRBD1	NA	TGTGCCAGCTCACCACAAGGACAGGGGAGCACCGGGGAGCTGTTTTTT	CASSPQGQGSTGELFF
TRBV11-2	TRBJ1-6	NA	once	TGTGCCAGCAGCGTAGACAGGTTTAATTCACCCCTCCACTTT	CASSVDRFNSPLHF
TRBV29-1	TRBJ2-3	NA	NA	TGCAGCGTTGAAGATTGGGGCTTTGGGGGTGATACGCAGTATTTT	CSVEDWGFGGDTQYF
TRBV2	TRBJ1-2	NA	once	TGTGCCAGCAGTGAACTGGACACTTCTGGGAGGGGCTACACCTTC	CASSELDTSGRGYTF
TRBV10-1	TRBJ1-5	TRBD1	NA	TGCGCCAGCAGCAAGGACAGGGGCAAGACCTTTAGCAATCAGCCCCAGCATTTT	CASSKDRGKTFSNQPQHF
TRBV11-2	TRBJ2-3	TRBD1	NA	TGTGCCAGCAGCTTAGGTTTGGGACAGTTTTCGCAGTATTTT	CASSLGLGQFSQYF
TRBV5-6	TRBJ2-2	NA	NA	TGTGCCAGCAGCTTGCGGGGACCCGGGGAGCTGTTTTTT	CASSLRGPGELFF
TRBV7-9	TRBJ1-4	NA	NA	TGTGCCAGCAGCACAACCTCAGAAAACCCTAATGAAAAACTGTTTTTT	CASSTTSENPNEKLFF
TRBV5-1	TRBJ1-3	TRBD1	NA	TGCGCCAGCAGCTCGGGACAGGGGAGCGGAAACACCATATATTTT	CASSSGQGSGNTIYF
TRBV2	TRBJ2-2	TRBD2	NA	TGTGCCAGCCAATTTCGGGGGGGCACCGGGGAGCTGTTTTTT	CASQFRGGTGELFF
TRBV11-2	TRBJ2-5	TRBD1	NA	TGTGCCAGCAGCCCTCGGACAGGAGAGACCCAGTACTTC	CASSPRTGETQYF
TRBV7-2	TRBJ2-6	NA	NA	TGTGCCAGCAGCTTTGTAGGGGGTGGGGCCAACGTCCTGACTTTC	CASSFVGGGANVLTF
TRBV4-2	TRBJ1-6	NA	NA	TGTGCCAGCAGCCAAGAGGGGAGTAGTACATTCTCCTATAATTCACCCCTCCACTTT	CASSQEGSSTFSYNSPLHF
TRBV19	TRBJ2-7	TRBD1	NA	TGTGCCAGTAGTCTTCAGGGGGCCCCTTCCTCGGACGAGCAGTACTTC	CASSLQGAPSSDEQYF
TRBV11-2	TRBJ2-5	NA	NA	TGTGCCAGCAGCTTTTGGGGGCAAGAGACCCAGTACTTC	CASSFWGQETQYF
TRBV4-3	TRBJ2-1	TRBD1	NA	TGCGCCAGCAGCCGCATGACAGGGGCGAGGGACAATGAGCAGTTCTTC	CASSRMTGARDNEQFF
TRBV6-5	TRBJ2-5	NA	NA	TGTGCCAGCAGTTACTCGGGGACTGGTGTTCAAGAGACCCAGTACTTC	CASSYSGTGVQETQYF
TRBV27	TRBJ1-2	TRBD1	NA	TGTGCCAGCAGTTTGAGACAGGGCCCCTATGGCTACACCTTC	CASSLRQGPYGYTF
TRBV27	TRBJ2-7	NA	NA	TGTGCCAGCAGTCAAGGGGGGTGGCAGGGGGGATACGAGCAGTACTTC	CASSQGGWQGGYEQYF
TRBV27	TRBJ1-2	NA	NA	TGTGCCAGCAGTTTGGGGGTGGGCTCCGGGGACTACACCTTC	CASSLGVGSGDYTF
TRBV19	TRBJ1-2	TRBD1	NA	TGTGCCAGTAGTATGGCCAGGGGGCGGGGGGGCTACACCTTC	CASSMARGRGGYTF
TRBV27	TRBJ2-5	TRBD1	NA	TGTGCCAGCAGACAGACAGGGAAGCAAGAGACCCAGTACTTC	CASRQTGKQETQYF
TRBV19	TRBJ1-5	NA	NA	TGTGCCAGTAGTCGACCCGGGAGGAGCAATCAGCCCCAGCATTTT	CASSRPGRSNQPQHF
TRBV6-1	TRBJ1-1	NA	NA	TGTGCCAGCAGTGAGTTTAGGGGAAAAACTGAAGCTTTCTTT	CASSEFRGKTEAFF
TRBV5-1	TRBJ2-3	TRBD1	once	TGCGCCAGCAGCTGGACAGGGCCACAGGATACGCAGTATTTT	CASSWTGPQDTQYF
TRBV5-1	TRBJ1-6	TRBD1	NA	TGCGCCAGCAGCCCGGGACAGGGGGATTGGGGCGCGTCACCCCTCCACTTT	CASSPGQGDWGASPLHF
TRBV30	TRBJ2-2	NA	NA	TGTGCCTGGACCCCATACGCGAACACCGGGGAGCTGTTTTTT	CAWTPYANTGELFF
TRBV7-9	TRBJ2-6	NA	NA	TGTGCCAGCAGCTTAGGGTACAGGATCTCTGGGGCCAACGTCCTGACTTTC	CASSLGYRISGANVLTF
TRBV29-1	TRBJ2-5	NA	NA	TGCAGTGTTGGGTTGGGGCCGCGAGAGACCCAGTACTTC	CSVGLGPRETQYF
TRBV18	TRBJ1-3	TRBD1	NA	TGTGCCAGCTCACCGTGGCAGGGGGCTTCCGGAAACACCATATATTTT	CASSPWQGASGNTIYF
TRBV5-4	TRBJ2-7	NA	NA	TGTGCCAGCAGCTTGGCCGGTTCGAGCGGCTCCTACGAGCAGTACTTC	CASSLAGSSGSYEQYF
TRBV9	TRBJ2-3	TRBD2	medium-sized	TGTGCCAGCAGCAAGCGTGGGGCTAGCGGGAGCAGCACAGATACGCAGTATTTT	CASSKRGASGSSTDTQYF
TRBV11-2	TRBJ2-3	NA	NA	TGTGCCAGCAGCCCTTTGGCTAGCACAGATACGCAGTATTTT	CASSPLASTDTQYF
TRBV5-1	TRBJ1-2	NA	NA	TGCGCCAGCAGCTTGGAGACACCGAACAGTGCTAACTATGGCTACACCTTC	CASSLETPNSANYGYTF
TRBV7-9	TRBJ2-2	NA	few	TGTGCCAGCAGCCTTGACCGATTTACCGGGGAGCTGTTTTTT	CASSLDRFTGELFF
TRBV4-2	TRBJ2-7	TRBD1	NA	TGTGCCAGCAGCCAAGCGGACAGGGATCCTGCCTACGAGCAGTACTTC	CASSQADRDPAYEQYF
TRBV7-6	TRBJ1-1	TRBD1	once	TGTGCCAGCAGCTTAGCCCCGGACAGGGAAGCTTTCTTT	CASSLAPDREAFF
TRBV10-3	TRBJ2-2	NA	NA	TGTGCCACCGGGGGGACACTAAACACCGGGGAGCTGTTTTTT	CATGGTLNTGELFF
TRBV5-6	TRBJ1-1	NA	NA	TGTGCCAGCAGCTATTCAGGGGTTACGAACACTGAAGCTTTCTTT	CASSYSGVTNTEAFF
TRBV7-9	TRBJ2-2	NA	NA	TGTGCCAGCAGCTTGGGTTTGCAGGTAACCGGGGAGCTGTTTTTT	CASSLGLQVTGELFF
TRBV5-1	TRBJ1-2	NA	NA	TGCGCCAGCAGCTCTATAAGGGGAGGTGGCTACACCTTC	CASSSIRGGGYTF